These 5 T cell receptor beta chains came from one sample sequenced in a study of T cell responses to AZD1222 COVID-19 vaccine. Sequenced by immunoSEQ multiplex PCR; TCRdb stores in-frame clones only, minus some. This table has 100,000 to 120,000 clones, 94% appearing once. The sequencing here drew on peripheral blood, taken 28 days after the second AZD1222 dose. These receptors all come from an adult who received the AZD1222 COVID-19 vaccine.

The chain recombines TRBV6-5 with TRBJ2-1; a weak D match, TRBD1 (5 bases). V gave up 2 bases and J gave up 4 bases, with 9 bases separating them. The CDR3 has 14 residues. Germline values: CDR1 MNHEY, CDR2 SVGAGI. The CDR3 DNA follows: TGTGCCAGCAGTTACCGACAGATTTACAATGAGCAGTTCTTC. Residues: CASSYRQIYNEQFF.

The chain carries TRBV3-1 (or the pseudogene TRBV3-2) and TRBJ1-5; the D gene is possibly TRBD1 (5 bases). Per the germline V gene, CDR1 is LGHDT and CDR2 is YNNKEL (reference sequence). V lost 5 bases and J 7 bases, leaving 12 bases between the germline ends. The CDR3 sequence is 13 residues long. The CDR3 nucleotides read TGTGCCAGCAGCTGGGGCCTGGACCAGCCCCAGCATTTT. As protein: CASSWGLDQPQHF.

The V call is TRBV10-2, the J call TRBJ2-1; 16 bases align to TRBD2. Germline V gives CDR1 WSHSY, CDR2 SAAADI. The CDR3 runs 19 residues. V shed 7 bases, J shed 3 bases, and the junction held 12 bases outside the gene matches. In DNA, the CDR3 is TGCGCCAGCACCGAGCCCGGGACTAGCGGGAGGGGGTTCTACAATGAGCAGTTCTTC. It yields the protein CASTEPGTSGRGFYNEQFF.

The chain links TRBV27 to TRBJ1-1; a possible D gene is TRBD1 (6 bases). The germline gives CDR1 MNHEY, CDR2 SMNVEV (reference sequence). Trimming left V 3 bases short and J 9 bases short, with 14 bases between. This CDR3 has 13 residues. CDR3 in amino acids: CASSLPSGAKAFF. In DNA, the CDR3 is TGTGCCAGCAGTTTGCCCTCGGGGGCGAAAGCTTTCTTT.

The chain recombines TRBV3-1 (or the pseudogene TRBV3-2) with TRBJ2-1, with D uncertain. Trimming took off 2 bases at V and 7 bases at J, with 9 bases between the two ends. This CDR3 contains 13 residues. The germline CDR1 and CDR2 sequences are LGHDT and YNNKEL (reference sequence). CDR3 in amino acids: CASSQLRLNEQFF. As DNA, the CDR3 is TGTGCCAGCAGCCAACTCAGACTTAATGAGCAGTTCTTC.